This entry features one T cell receptor (delta chain) sequence. A much larger clone lies a single base off, so this may be a read error. TCRdb used CATT to re-call clones from the reads. The table shows 5,500 to 6,500 delta-chain clones, with 0.35% to 0.5% occurring only once. The CDR3 is 20 residues long. The V gene end was trimmed by 3 bases and the J gene end by 0 bases; junction bases not matched to a gene: 11. Germline assignment: CDR1 GEAIGNYY and CDR2 EKD. This sample was taken from a study of gamma-delta chains in newborns, infants, children. V gene TRDV2 combines with J gene TRDJ3; 9 bases are shared with TRDD3. The specimen was blood. The receptor comes from a child who was a newborn, infant or young child, either healthy, febrile or measles-vaccinated (not recorded which). This CDR3 is CACDVVGDTVDSWDTRQMFF. CDR3 sequence (DNA): TGTGCCTGTGACGTCGTTGGGGATACGGTAGACTCCTGGGACACCCGACAGATGTTTTTC.